A selection of T cell receptor beta chains follows, all from one sample in a study of T cell responses to AZD1222 COVID-19 vaccine. Profiling relied on immunoSEQ multiplex PCR, and the TCRdb table lists in-frame clones only, not all of them. Of around 160,000 clones in the sample, approximately 88% were seen once. Sequences were derived from peripheral blood, sampled on day 0 of AZD1222 vaccination. The source is an adult in good health. The CDR3 runs from the conserved cysteine through the conserved F or W. The order of the fields is D gene, V gene, clone size, J gene, CDR3 DNA, CDR3 protein. The D gene is left open where the match is weak. Part of the rows lack a size; the others show once, few, many or a class for expanded clones.

D: .
V: TRBV18
size: .
J: TRBJ1-4
DNA: TGTGCCAGCTCACCAGAGGGCCGAGAAAAACTGTTTTTT
CDR3: CASSPEGREKLFF

D: TRBD1
V: TRBV6-4
size: .
J: TRBJ1-5
DNA: TGTGCCAGTGGGACAGACCTGAACCAGCCCCAGCATTTT
CDR3: CASGTDLNQPQHF

D: .
V: TRBV18
size: .
J: TRBJ1-5
DNA: TGTGCCAGCTCACCGGGCACCAGGACTCAGCCCCAGCATTTT
CDR3: CASSPGTRTQPQHF

D: .
V: TRBV27
size: few
J: TRBJ1-2
DNA: TGTGCCAGCAGTCCGAAGGGGGAGGCAGGGGTATATGGCTACACCTTC
CDR3: CASSPKGEAGVYGYTF

D: .
V: TRBV29-1
size: .
J: TRBJ1-4
DNA: TGCAGCTTTCAGTCGGGGAGAGGTGAAAAACTGTTTTTT
CDR3: CSFQSGRGEKLFF

D: .
V: TRBV5-4
size: .
J: TRBJ1-1
DNA: TGTGCCAGCAGCTCGGACGGGAGGGCTGAAGCTTTCTTT
CDR3: CASSSDGRAEAFF

D: TRBD2
V: TRBV9
size: .
J: TRBJ2-3
DNA: TGTGCCAGCAGCCTTGGGACTAGCGGTAGCACAGATACGCAGTATTTT
CDR3: CASSLGTSGSTDTQYF

D: .
V: TRBV3-1/TRBV3-2
size: few
J: TRBJ1-6
DNA: TGTGCCAGCAGGGGCATGGCGGCGAGCTCCTATAATTCACCCCTCCACTTT
CDR3: CASRGMAASSYNSPLHF

D: TRBD2
V: TRBV11-2
size: .
J: TRBJ2-1
DNA: TGTGCCAGCAGCTCAGGGGGACTAGCGGGGGGTACCAATGAGCAGTTCTTC
CDR3: CASSSGGLAGGTNEQFF

D: .
V: TRBV14
size: .
J: TRBJ1-1
DNA: TGTGCCAGCAGCCAAGATAGGGCGGCCGAAGCTTTCTTT
CDR3: CASSQDRAAEAFF

D: .
V: TRBV9
size: once
J: TRBJ1-2
DNA: TGTGCCAGCAGTGCGGGGGTAAACTATGGCTACACCTTC
CDR3: CASSAGVNYGYTF